The clone carrying this TCR beta chain was seen a handful of times. Its antigen is not known. CDR3 size: 16 residues. Trimming at V came to 0 bases and at J to 4 bases, leaving 6 bases not matched to a gene. Germline V gives CDR1 MNHGY, CDR2 SAAAGT. The sample belongs to a study of T cells in localized non-small cell lung cancer. Study-wide findings and caveats: It remains possible that heterogeneity exists, since only one tumor region was sequenced. Median around 54 top-100 tumor clones were shared with paired adjacent lung. Clonality peaked in uninvolved adjacent lung rather than tumor. Longer overall survival was linked to higher blood T cell density.

Sequencing was performed with immunoSEQ multiplex PCR; in TCRdb, only in-frame clones are kept and a portion is missing. The profile shows 1,500 to 2,000 clones, roughly 24% of them singletons. This specimen consisted of lung tumor tissue, obtained before any cancer treatment. The chain links TRBV6-8 to TRBJ2-7; 10 positions match TRBD2. This clonotype originated in an older male donor with stage II squamous cell lung carcinoma. The CDR3 sequence is CASSYSLAGAFYEQYF. The DNA for the CDR3 is TGTGCCAGCAGTTACTCCCTAGCGGGAGCGTTTTACGAGCAGTACTTC.